The following is a T cell receptor (beta chain) sequence with its context. The data derive from a study of shared clonotypes between healthy human individuals. Germline-derived CDR1 and CDR2 are SGDLS and YYNGEE. The CDR3 contains 15 residues. The trim removed 2 bases at V and 5 bases at J, leaving 7 bases unmatched. Only CD45RO-negative cells positively selected for CCR7 counted as naive CD8 cells, so terminally differentiated effector memory CD45RA+ cells were excluded. Produced via immunoSEQ multiplex PCR; TCRdb's table is partial and in-frame only. The sample includes approximately 2,200,000 clones, under 95% of them seen just once.

V is TRBV9 and J is TRBJ2-3; TRBD2 agrees at 8 bases. The source material was naive CD8+ T cells from PBMCs. The clonotype was recovered from a man between 18 and 35 years old in good health. Some clones in this sample may be carry-over from other donors' samples. The CDR3 region has the DNA TGTGCCAGCAGCGTTCTCAGCGGGAGTAAAGATACGCAGTATTTT. Protein: CASSVLSGSKDTQYF.